This T cell receptor beta chain stems from a study of regulatory T cells in long-lasting Graves disease. General study points: Sample size, which was small, may have reduced accuracy. Favored usage of TRBV28, TRBJ1-2 and TRBJ2-5 was recorded in persistent disease. TCR diversity in persistent Graves' patients was below that of newly diagnosed ones.

This clonotype was seen at least ten times. Antigen: not known. CDR1 MNHNS and CDR2 SASEGT come from the germline V gene. CDR3 length: 15 amino acids. The ends lost 1 base at V and 9 bases at J; junction bases unmatched: 9. Time point defined: newly diagnosed GD, antithyroid drugs for less than 3 months. Extracted RNA from PBMCs served as the source of the TCR library. The TCR beta library used iRepertoire HTBI primers with Arm-PCR amplification of CDR3. TCRdb analysed the multiplex PCR reads with MiXCR anew, one entry per CDR3 protein. The profile shows approximately 310,000 distinct CDR3 sequences, 18% of them singletons.

The specimen comprised peripheral blood mononuclear cells (PBMCs), sampled at new diagnosis, from a patient treated with antithyroid drugs. The receptor comes from a female donor with Graves disease. The chain carries TRBV6-1 and TRBJ2-1; TRBD2 matches at 7 bases. The CDR3 sequence: CASSEGGTIGVEQFF. The DNA of the CDR3 is TGTGCCAGCAGTGAAGGGGGGACTATCGGGGTTGAGCAGTTCTTC.